The rows below give T cell receptor beta chains drawn from one sample of a study of blood T cell repertoires in COVID-19. Assay: immunoSEQ multiplex PCR; the TCRdb copy retains only in-frame clones and omits some. The sample holds over 200,000 clones, over 75% seen once. The sample taken for sequencing was PBMCs or T cells enriched from blood (not recorded which). The receptors here all came from a woman aged 30 to 39 who had been exposed to COVID-19. The CDR3 runs from the conserved cysteine through the conserved F or W. Fields, in order: D gene, CDR3 length, J gene, V gene, CDR3 protein, CDR3 DNA. A D gene is named only where the DNA matches it firmly.

d_call: .; cdr3_length: 14; j_call: TRBJ1-5; v_call: TRBV2; cdr3_aa: CASSRDNSNQPQHF; cdr3_nt: TGTGCCAGCAGTCGGGACAACAGCAATCAGCCCCAGCATTTT
d_call: .; cdr3_length: 14; j_call: TRBJ1-1; v_call: TRBV18; cdr3_aa: CASSPGRVWTEAFF; cdr3_nt: TGTGCCAGCTCTCCGGGCAGGGTTTGGACTGAAGCTTTCTTT
d_call: .; cdr3_length: 15; j_call: TRBJ1-4; v_call: TRBV18; cdr3_aa: CASSPLVATNEKLFF; cdr3_nt: TGTGCCAGCTCCCCCTTAGTTGCAACTAATGAAAAACTGTTTTTT
d_call: TRBD2; cdr3_length: 16; j_call: TRBJ2-3; v_call: TRBV5-6; cdr3_aa: CASTYPGGSGTDTQYF; cdr3_nt: TGTGCCAGCACCTATCCGGGCGGGAGTGGTACAGATACGCAGTATTTT
d_call: TRBD2; cdr3_length: 16; j_call: TRBJ2-1; v_call: TRBV11-2; cdr3_aa: CASSSLAGRSYNEQFF; cdr3_nt: TGTGCCAGCAGCTCGTTAGCGGGACGATCCTACAATGAGCAGTTCTTC
d_call: TRBD1; cdr3_length: 15; j_call: TRBJ2-1; v_call: TRBV2; cdr3_aa: CASREGQGAYNEQFF; cdr3_nt: TGTGCCAGCAGGGAGGGACAGGGAGCCTACAATGAGCAGTTCTTC
d_call: TRBD1; cdr3_length: 14; j_call: TRBJ2-2; v_call: TRBV30; cdr3_aa: CACSRQGNTGELFF; cdr3_nt: TGTGCCTGTTCCCGACAGGGGAACACCGGGGAGCTGTTTTTT
d_call: .; cdr3_length: 12; j_call: TRBJ2-3; v_call: TRBV15; cdr3_aa: CATSINTDTQYF; cdr3_nt: TGTGCCACCAGCATTAACACAGATACGCAGTATTTT
d_call: TRBD1; cdr3_length: 14; j_call: TRBJ2-7; v_call: TRBV18; cdr3_aa: CASSLDRGSYEQYF; cdr3_nt: TGTGCCAGCTCACTTGACAGGGGCTCCTACGAGCAGTACTTC
d_call: .; cdr3_length: 14; j_call: TRBJ1-2; v_call: TRBV15; cdr3_aa: CATSGRSPAYGYTF; cdr3_nt: TGTGCCACCAGCGGTAGATCACCCGCTTATGGCTACACCTTC
d_call: .; cdr3_length: 15; j_call: TRBJ2-1; v_call: TRBV7-8; cdr3_aa: CASLLRAGMNNEQFF; cdr3_nt: TGTGCCAGCTTACTGAGGGCGGGTATGAACAATGAGCAGTTCTTC
d_call: TRBD2; cdr3_length: 15; j_call: TRBJ2-7; v_call: TRBV5-1; cdr3_aa: CASSTSSGRTYEQYF; cdr3_nt: TGCGCCAGCAGCACATCTAGCGGGAGGACTTACGAGCAGTACTTC
d_call: .; cdr3_length: 15; j_call: TRBJ1-5; v_call: TRBV19; cdr3_aa: CASRPKESGYQPQHF; cdr3_nt: TGTGCCAGTAGGCCTAAAGAGAGCGGCTATCAGCCCCAGCATTTT
d_call: TRBD1; cdr3_length: 13; j_call: TRBJ1-2; v_call: TRBV7-9; cdr3_aa: CASPDRGFYGYTF; cdr3_nt: TGTGCCAGCCCCGACAGGGGATTCTATGGCTACACCTTC
d_call: TRBD1; cdr3_length: 14; j_call: TRBJ2-7; v_call: TRBV5-4; cdr3_aa: CASSFDRDSYEQYF; cdr3_nt: TGTGCCAGCAGCTTCGACAGGGACTCCTACGAGCAGTACTTC
d_call: TRBD2; cdr3_length: 16; j_call: TRBJ2-1; v_call: TRBV7-3; cdr3_aa: CASSQGGAKLAGEQFF; cdr3_nt: TGTGCCAGCAGCCAAGGGGGGGCGAAACTAGCGGGTGAGCAGTTCTTC
d_call: TRBD1; cdr3_length: 15; j_call: TRBJ1-1; v_call: TRBV19; cdr3_aa: CASRQEGARGTEAFF; cdr3_nt: TGTGCCAGTAGACAAGAGGGGGCGAGGGGCACTGAAGCTTTCTTT
d_call: TRBD1; cdr3_length: 13; j_call: TRBJ2-7; v_call: TRBV7-9; cdr3_aa: CASSLGGQVEQYF; cdr3_nt: TGTGCCAGCAGCTTAGGGGGACAGGTCGAGCAGTACTTC
d_call: .; cdr3_length: 16; j_call: TRBJ1-5; v_call: TRBV28; cdr3_aa: CASSSRTWEGNQPQHF; cdr3_nt: TGTGCCAGCAGCTCCCGGACTTGGGAGGGCAATCAGCCCCAGCATTTT
d_call: .; cdr3_length: 14; j_call: TRBJ2-3; v_call: TRBV5-4; cdr3_aa: CASSFGLATDTQYF; cdr3_nt: TGTGCCAGCAGCTTCGGGCTAGCCACAGATACGCAGTATTTT
d_call: TRBD1; cdr3_length: 17; j_call: TRBJ2-2; v_call: TRBV11-2; cdr3_aa: CASSLGAGTGGTGELFF; cdr3_nt: TGTGCCAGCAGCCTGGGCGCCGGGACAGGGGGCACCGGGGAGCTGTTTTTT
d_call: TRBD1; cdr3_length: 13; j_call: TRBJ1-1; v_call: TRBV7-9; cdr3_aa: CALAPRGYTEAFF; cdr3_nt: TGTGCCCTTGCCCCCAGGGGGTACACTGAAGCTTTCTTT
d_call: .; cdr3_length: 15; j_call: TRBJ1-3; v_call: TRBV23-1; cdr3_aa: CASNRVGGSGNTIYF; cdr3_nt: TGCGCCAGCAATCGGGTCGGGGGATCCGGAAACACCATATATTTT
d_call: .; cdr3_length: 15; j_call: TRBJ2-5; v_call: TRBV24-1; cdr3_aa: CATSGERAGQETQYF; cdr3_nt: TGTGCCACCAGTGGGGAGCGAGCAGGACAAGAGACCCAGTACTTC
d_call: TRBD1; cdr3_length: 15; j_call: TRBJ1-1; v_call: TRBV11-2; cdr3_aa: CASSLRTGGRTEAFF; cdr3_nt: TGTGCCAGCAGCTTAAGAACAGGGGGTAGAACTGAAGCTTTCTTT
d_call: .; cdr3_length: 13; j_call: TRBJ1-1; v_call: TRBV27; cdr3_aa: CAGRQETNTEAFF; cdr3_nt: TGTGCCGGCCGGCAGGAAACCAACACTGAAGCTTTCTTT
d_call: .; cdr3_length: 17; j_call: TRBJ2-7; v_call: TRBV7-9; cdr3_aa: CASSPRLGRTVGGEQYF; cdr3_nt: TGTGCCAGCAGCCCTCGCCTGGGTAGGACCGTCGGAGGCGAGCAGTACTTC
d_call: .; cdr3_length: 14; j_call: TRBJ2-7; v_call: TRBV7-6; cdr3_aa: CASSPLAGPYEQYF; cdr3_nt: TGTGCCAGCAGCCCTCTGGCGGGCCCCTACGAGCAGTACTTC
d_call: .; cdr3_length: 11; j_call: TRBJ1-2; v_call: TRBV6-5; cdr3_aa: CASRAIHGYTF; cdr3_nt: TGTGCCAGCAGAGCGATACATGGCTACACCTTC
d_call: TRBD1; cdr3_length: 13; j_call: TRBJ1-2; v_call: TRBV5-1; cdr3_aa: CASRTGTGDGYTF; cdr3_nt: TGCGCCAGCAGAACCGGGACAGGGGATGGCTACACCTTC
d_call: .; cdr3_length: 14; j_call: TRBJ2-7; v_call: TRBV28; cdr3_aa: CASGKRASSYEQYF; cdr3_nt: TGTGCCAGCGGTAAGCGGGCAAGCTCCTACGAGCAGTACTTC
d_call: .; cdr3_length: 17; j_call: TRBJ2-1; v_call: TRBV18; cdr3_aa: CASSPLQSALASNEQFF; cdr3_nt: TGTGCCAGCTCACCACTCCAGTCCGCGCTAGCGTCCAATGAGCAGTTCTTC